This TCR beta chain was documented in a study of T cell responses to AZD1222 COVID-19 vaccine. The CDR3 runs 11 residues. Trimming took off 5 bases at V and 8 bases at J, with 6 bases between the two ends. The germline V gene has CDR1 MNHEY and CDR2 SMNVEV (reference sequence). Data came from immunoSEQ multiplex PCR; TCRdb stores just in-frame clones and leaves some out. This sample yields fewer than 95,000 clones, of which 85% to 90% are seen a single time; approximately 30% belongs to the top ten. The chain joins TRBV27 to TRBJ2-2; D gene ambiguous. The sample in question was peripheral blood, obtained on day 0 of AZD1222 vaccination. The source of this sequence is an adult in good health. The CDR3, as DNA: TGTGCCAGCAGTACTCGAGGGGAGCTGTTTTTT. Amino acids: CASSTRGELFF.